These T cell receptor beta chains were read from a single sample in a study of T cell responses to AZD1222 COVID-19 vaccine. Assay used: immunoSEQ multiplex PCR; TCRdb lists only in-frame clones, some missing. This sample has some 150,000 clones, with 90% to 95% found just once. Sequencing used peripheral blood, obtained on day 0 of AZD1222 vaccination. The origin of the receptors is an adult in good health. The CDR3 runs from the conserved cysteine through the conserved F or W. D genes are given only for firm matches. Size is stated for part of the rows, as once, few or many counts, or as a class when the clone is expanded.

clone_size	v_call	j_call	d_call	cdr3_aa	cdr3_nt
NA	TRBV5-1	TRBJ1-1	TRBD1	CASSLVGGGPNTEAFF	TGCGCCAGCAGCTTGGTTGGAGGGGGCCCGAACACTGAAGCTTTCTTT
NA	TRBV15	TRBJ1-4	NA	CATSRDPYSTTNEKLFF	TGTGCCACCAGCAGAGACCCGTACAGCACAACTAATGAAAAACTGTTTTTT
NA	TRBV27	TRBJ1-1	NA	CASSNSLGAFF	TGTGCCAGCAGTAACAGCCTAGGAGCTTTCTTT
NA	TRBV19	TRBJ1-2	TRBD1	CASSLQGQGGGYTF	TGTGCCAGTAGTCTTCAGGGACAGGGGGGTGGCTACACCTTC
NA	TRBV27	TRBJ1-1	NA	CASSLGGANTEAFF	TGTGCCAGCAGTTTAGGGGGCGCGAACACTGAAGCTTTCTTT
NA	TRBV19	TRBJ2-3	NA	CASSISSADTQYF	TGTGCCAGTAGTATTAGTTCGGCGGATACGCAGTATTTT
NA	TRBV19	TRBJ2-6	NA	CASTPGGGGSGANVLTF	TGTGCCAGCACCCCGGGAGGGGGCGGCTCTGGGGCCAACGTCCTGACTTTC
NA	TRBV7-8	TRBJ2-1	TRBD1	CASSEDRGRGQFF	TGTGCCAGCAGCGAAGACAGGGGCCGGGGTCAGTTCTTC
NA	TRBV9	TRBJ2-1	TRBD1	CASSDRGQRIPNEQFF	TGTGCCAGCAGCGACCGGGGACAGAGAATTCCTAATGAGCAGTTCTTC
NA	TRBV27	TRBJ1-5	NA	CASSRTPEDWNQPQHF	TGTGCCAGCAGCCGAACCCCGGAGGATTGGAATCAGCCCCAGCATTTT
once	TRBV3-1/TRBV3-2	TRBJ1-5	NA	CASSQDRGSQPQHF	TGTGCCAGCAGCCAAGACCGAGGGTCTCAGCCCCAGCATTTT
NA	TRBV5-3	TRBJ1-5	TRBD1	CARSQRRDRAHQPQHF	TGTGCCAGAAGCCAGCGCCGGGACAGGGCCCATCAGCCCCAGCATTTT
few	TRBV3-1/TRBV3-2	TRBJ2-2	TRBD1	CASTGDRGFTGELFF	TGTGCCAGCACCGGAGACAGGGGGTTCACCGGGGAGCTGTTTTTT
NA	TRBV29-1	TRBJ2-2	TRBD2	CSVIDPGGTGELFF	TGCAGCGTCATTGACCCGGGGGGTACCGGGGAGCTGTTTTTT
once	TRBV6-2/TRBV6-3	TRBJ1-1	NA	CASSYGQRNTEAFF	TGTGCCAGCAGTTACGGTCAGAGAAACACTGAAGCTTTCTTT
NA	TRBV6-5	TRBJ2-2	NA	CASSLEGGSGGELFF	TGTGCCAGCAGTTTAGAGGGGGGGTCAGGCGGGGAGCTGTTTTTT
NA	TRBV14	TRBJ1-2	NA	CASSPGEFYGYTF	TGTGCCAGCAGCCCTGGAGAGTTCTATGGCTACACCTTC
NA	TRBV24-1	TRBJ2-1	TRBD1	CATSDDTGTGALDEQFF	TGTGCCACCAGTGATGATACCGGGACAGGGGCCCTGGATGAGCAGTTCTTC
NA	TRBV4-1	TRBJ2-5	NA	CASSQTQQETQYF	TGCGCCAGCAGCCAGACCCAACAAGAGACCCAGTACTTC
NA	TRBV28	TRBJ1-4	NA	CASSAGQETGEKLFF	TGTGCCAGCAGCGCCGGTCAAGAGACAGGTGAAAAACTGTTTTTT
NA	TRBV7-2	TRBJ1-5	TRBD1	CASSPQTGMDQPQHF	TGTGCCAGCAGCCCCCAGACAGGGATGGATCAGCCCCAGCATTTT
NA	TRBV5-1	TRBJ1-5	NA	CASSLGLSNQPQHF	TGCGCCAGCAGCTTGGGCCTTAGCAATCAGCCCCAGCATTTT
NA	TRBV4-1	TRBJ1-2	NA	CASSSDVLYGYTF	TGCGCCAGCAGCAGCGACGTGCTCTATGGCTACACCTTC
NA	TRBV7-8	TRBJ1-1	NA	CASSLGGMAEAFF	TGTGCCAGCAGCTTAGGGGGGATGGCTGAAGCTTTCTTT
NA	TRBV9	TRBJ1-1	NA	CASTRMEGVGRAFF	TGTGCCAGCACCAGGATGGAAGGGGTTGGGAGAGCTTTCTTT
NA	TRBV5-4	TRBJ1-6	NA	CASRGGMESPLHF	TGTGCCAGCCGGGGGGGAATGGAATCACCCCTCCACTTT
NA	TRBV7-9	TRBJ2-3	TRBD2	CASSGRGDNADTQYF	TGTGCCAGCAGCGGACGGGGGGATAATGCAGATACGCAGTATTTT
NA	TRBV7-9	TRBJ1-4	TRBD1	CASSSRQGVGEKLFF	TGTGCCAGCAGCTCAAGACAGGGGGTCGGTGAAAAACTGTTTTTT
NA	TRBV25-1	TRBJ1-4	NA	CASSDPLGGEKLFF	TGTGCCAGCAGTGATCCTTTGGGGGGGGAAAAACTGTTTTTT
NA	TRBV3-1/TRBV3-2	TRBJ1-1	NA	CASSQGGGTEAFF	TGTGCCAGCAGCCAGGGGGGAGGGACTGAAGCTTTCTTT
once	TRBV19	TRBJ1-2	TRBD1	CASSIPGQGYGYTF	TGTGCCAGTAGTATACCGGGACAGGGGTATGGCTACACCTTC
NA	TRBV7-9	TRBJ1-2	TRBD1	CASSDRDREVAQGYTF	TGTGCCAGCAGCGACCGGGACAGGGAAGTTGCACAAGGCTACACCTTC
NA	TRBV5-8	TRBJ2-5	TRBD1	CASSLTGGRQETQYF	TGTGCCAGCAGCTTGACAGGGGGACGACAAGAGACCCAGTACTTC
NA	TRBV27	TRBJ2-5	NA	CASSASRETQYF	TGTGCCAGCAGTGCCTCCCGTGAGACCCAGTACTTC
NA	TRBV5-1	TRBJ1-1	NA	CASRSGATEAFF	TGCGCCAGCAGATCGGGGGCCACTGAAGCTTTCTTT
NA	TRBV10-2	TRBJ2-5	TRBD2	CASSEGLAGTQETQYF	TGCGCCAGCAGTGAGGGACTAGCGGGAACACAAGAGACCCAGTACTTC
NA	TRBV7-9	TRBJ1-6	NA	CASSLVTNSPLHF	TGTGCCAGCAGCTTGGTTACGAATTCACCCCTCCACTTT
NA	TRBV12-5	TRBJ1-2	TRBD1	CASGLPSGGRIIYGYTF	TGTGCTAGTGGTTTGCCCTCAGGGGGACGAATAATCTATGGCTACACCTTC
NA	TRBV5-1	TRBJ1-4	NA	CASSLGTRFRSEKLFF	TGCGCCAGCAGCTTGGGCACGCGGTTTCGGTCTGAAAAACTGTTTTTT
NA	TRBV5-1	TRBJ2-3	TRBD2	CASSLAAGGPTDTQYF	TGCGCCAGCAGCTTGGCGGCGGGAGGGCCAACAGATACGCAGTATTTT
NA	TRBV5-1	TRBJ2-1	NA	CASSLNRANEQFF	TGCGCCAGCAGCTTGAACAGGGCAAATGAGCAGTTCTTC
NA	TRBV27	TRBJ1-2	NA	CASSIVTSESRISGYTF	TGTGCCAGCAGTATTGTGACATCCGAAAGTCGGATCTCTGGCTACACCTTC
NA	TRBV14	TRBJ1-2	NA	CASSQPTGLYGYTF	TGTGCCAGCAGCCAACCGACAGGACTCTATGGCTACACCTTC